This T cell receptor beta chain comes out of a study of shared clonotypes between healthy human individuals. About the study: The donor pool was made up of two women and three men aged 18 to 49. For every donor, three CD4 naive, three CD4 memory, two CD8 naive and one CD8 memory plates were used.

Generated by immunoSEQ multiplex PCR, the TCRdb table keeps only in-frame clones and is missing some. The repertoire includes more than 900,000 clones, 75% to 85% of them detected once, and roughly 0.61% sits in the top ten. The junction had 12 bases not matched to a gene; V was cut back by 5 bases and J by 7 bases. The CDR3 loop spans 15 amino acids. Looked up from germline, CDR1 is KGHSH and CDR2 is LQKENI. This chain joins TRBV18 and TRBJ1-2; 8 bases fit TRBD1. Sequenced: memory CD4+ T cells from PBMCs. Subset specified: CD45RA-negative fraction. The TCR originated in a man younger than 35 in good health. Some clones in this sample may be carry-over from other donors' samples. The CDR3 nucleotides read TGTGCCAGCTCATCTAAGGACAGGGCGGCCAGTGGCTACACCTTC. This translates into CASSSKDRAASGYTF.